Sequencing of this TCR beta chain was carried out in a study of blood T cells in healthy people across ages (dated by TCRdb to 2014 to 2015). Looking at the study overall: In model experiments, template switching captured about one uniquely barcoded TCR beta cDNA molecule for every two T cells. For two donors (one aged 18 to 30 and one aged 80 or older), the study analyzed two additional independent replicas of 1 million unique cDNA reads from the same blood draw. Donors of different ages were randomly distributed across sequencing lanes to avoid experimental bias. To track age-related changes in TCR beta repertoire diversity, the study relied on deep sequencing normalized with unique cDNA molecular identifiers. The donors were divided into four age groups: young (average approximately 17 years), middle-aged (about 39), aged (under 70) and long-lived (about 90).

General findings and caveats noted by the study authors: Compared with the aged group, more naive CD4+ T cells, fewer expanded clones and increased TCR diversity were shown by the long-lived group, suggesting age selection. Observed TCR beta diversity correlated strongly with the percentage of naive T cells measured by flow cytometry. Since profiling was done on bulk unsorted PBMCs, naive and antigen-experienced compartments could not be conclusively compared. Donor CMV infection status was unknown, potentially confounding age-related changes in expanded clonotypes. As age increased, observed TCR beta diversity per million T cells dropped in a roughly linear way, and a significant reduction was already evident by age about 40. Estimates of total diversity based on one million sequenced T cells were regarded as lower bounds and as underestimates.

The method behind the library was 5' RACE. Sequencing used an Illumina HiSeq 2500. The second PCR ran for about 7 to 11 cycles and used a J-beta primer mix along with a sample-barcoded 5' primer. Each TCR beta cDNA molecule received a unique molecular identifier from a template-switch 5' adaptor carrying 12 random nucleotides. Each sample yielded at least 2.5 million CDR3-containing paired-end reads. First-strand cDNA synthesis was performed from all RNA using the Mint cDNA synthesis kit, with priming by a TRBC-specific oligonucleotide. Following uracil-DNA glycosylase treatment, a first 18-cycle PCR with universal primers M1SS and BC2_uni_R was performed on all cDNA. The authors processed their data as follows. Normalization of each sample was performed by random selection of 1 million high-quality reads, each carrying a distinct molecular identifier. Instead of being binned into consensus sequences, reads with shared molecular identifiers were discarded. MiTCR, with a Q25 quality threshold and the strictest error-elimination algorithm, was used for CDR3 identification, clonotype clustering and error correction. A nonparametric unseen species model with Euler transformation was used to estimate a lower bound on total TCR beta diversity. TCRdb itself trimmed the public reads at Q25 with fastp, ran MiXCR and retained productive beta chains. Rows matching on CDR3 protein sequence are summarized as one entry with the most common DNA and genes. The V and J calls come from TCRdb's annotation, not from the publication. Counted in this sample were about 1.6 million distinct CDR3 sequences; about 35% of them appeared once. About 11% of the sample is held by the ten biggest clonotypes.

Systemically healthy Caucasian individuals from Russia, 39 in total and aged about 6 to 100 years, were included as donors. Each donor gave around 9 milliliters of peripheral blood, collected into EDTA-treated Vacutainer tubes. Ficoll-Paque density-gradient centrifugation was used to isolate PBMCs, with at least 6.5 million per sample. Trizol reagent was used to extract total RNA from PBMCs, with at least 6 micrograms per sample. For every donor, flow cytometry on a PBMC aliquot measured the percentage of naive CD45RAhigh/CD27high T cells. Relative to germline, V is 6 bases shorter and J is 5 bases shorter, with 17 bases between their ends. CDR1 and CDR2 are read off the germline V gene (reference sequence) as DFQATT and SNEGSKA. Including cysteine and phenylalanine, the CDR3 has 15 amino acids. Left in the record is the CDR3 DNA by itself, 45 bases read in frame from the first base. To note about this clonotype: Its antigen specificity is not known. Per-nucleotide qualities are absent, and no much larger clonotype sits a single base away.

The sequenced sample was blood. The rearrangement combines TRBV20-1 with TRBJ1-6; a confident D gene designation cannot be given. The origin of this receptor is a woman aged 25 to 45 in good health. The base sequence is TGCAGTGCCAGCGACCGGGCCTATCATAATTCACCCCTCCACTTT. Its translation is CSASDRAYHNSPLHF.